The next 11 T cell receptor beta chains were all read from a single sample in a study of OX40 agonist ivuxolimab in advanced cancers. The assay was immunoSEQ multiplex PCR, and TCRdb's table has in-frame clones only and misses some. Among about 77,000 clones, roughly 91% were seen once, and the ten largest hold over 2.5%. Sequences were derived from CD4+ or CD8+ T cells sorted from blood, sampled in a trial of the OX40 agonist ivuxolimab. Receptor source: an adult with an advanced solid tumor such as melanoma, head and neck, liver or kidney cancer.

The gene calls are TRBV5-4 and TRBJ2-7; D is perhaps TRBD2 (5 bases). Germline V gene data show CDR1 as SGHNT and CDR2 as YYREEE (reference sequence). Trimming took 4 bases from V and 3 from J, leaving 14 bases between them. The CDR3 length is 14 residues. CDR3 bases: TGTGCCAGCAGCCGAGAGGAGGACGGCTACGAGCAGTACTTC. It encodes CASSREEDGYEQYF.

The chain couples TRBV5-1 to TRBJ2-5; possibly TRBD2 for D (6 bases). V dropped 4 bases and J dropped 2 bases, with 12 bases sitting between them. Germline-derived CDR1 and CDR2 are SGHRS and YFSETQ. The CDR3 length is 14 residues. The CDR3 reads CASSNGGSQETQYF. DNA of the CDR3: TGCGCCAGCAGCAACGGGGGATCACAAGAGACCCAGTACTTC.

The J gene is TRBJ1-2, the V gene TRBV5-1; no reliable D call. The CDR3 has 16 amino acids. From germline, CDR1 is SGHRS and CDR2 YFSETQ. V was pared by 3 bases and J by 0 bases, with 15 bases between. In DNA form, the CDR3 reads TGCGCCAGCAGCTCCGGATCAGTTAACGCTAACTATGGCTACACCTTC. Amino acids: CASSSGSVNANYGYTF.

The chain links TRBV19 to TRBJ1-3; no clear D gene. This CDR3 spans 16 amino acids. The V end lost 5 bases, the J end lost 0 bases, and 14 bases lay between the germline ends. CDR1 LNHDA and CDR2 SQIVND come from the germline V gene (reference sequence). The CDR3 region is CASSVAKQSSGNTIYF. CDR3 sequence (DNA): TGTGCCAGTAGTGTCGCCAAACAGAGCTCTGGAAACACCATATATTTT. The variable domain in full, with the rest retrieved from reference TRBV19 and TRBJ1-3, is DGGITQSPKYLFRKEGQNVTLSCEQNLNHDAMYWYRQDPGQGLRLIYYSQIVNDFQKGDIAEGYSVSREKKESFPLTVTSAQKNPTAFYLCASSVAKQSSGNTIYFGEGSWLTVV.

The V call is TRBV7-6, the J call TRBJ2-1, with 7 bases matching TRBD1. The CDR3 is made up of 16 amino acids. In germline, CDR1 is SGHVS, CDR2 FNYEAQ. V dropped 5 bases and J dropped 4; count of bases not matched to a gene: 11. CDR3 nucleotides: TGTGCCAGCAGCAACCTGGGGACAGCGACTTACAATGAGCAGTTCTTC. Amino acids: CASSNLGTATYNEQFF.

The chain links TRBV14 to TRBJ2-7; D is possibly TRBD1 or TRBD2 (5 bases each). This CDR3 is 14 amino acids long. Germline V gene data show CDR1 as SGHDN and CDR2 as FVKESK. V was shortened by 4 bases and J by 3 bases, with 13 bases between the two germline ends. DNA for the CDR3: TGTGCCAGCAGCCCGAGGGACGCCCTCTACGAGCAGTACTTC. Protein sequence: CASSPRDALYEQYF. The full variable domain, its missing parts supplied by reference TRBV14 and TRBJ2-7, is EAGVTQFPSHSVIEKGQTVTLRCDPISGHDNLYWYRRVMGKEIKFLLHFVKESKQDESGMPNNRFLAERTGGTYSTLKVQPAELEDSGVYFCASSPRDALYEQYFGPGTRLTVT.

Notes on this clone: The DNA is left out, because the CDR3 cannot be placed on it with certainty; the CDR3 is given as TCRdb lists it. This sequence joins TRBV6-6 and TRBJ1-2; the table gives TRBD1 as D, unverified against the DNA. The CDR3 is 14 amino acids long, termini counted. CDR1 and CDR2 from the germline V gene are MNHNY and SVGAGI (reference sequence). The CDR3 is CASSYSVGQGSHTF.

The chain carries TRBV19 and TRBJ1-1; TRBD1 aligns across 11 bases. J gave up 3 bases and V 7 bases, and 16 bases lay outside the gene matches. The CDR3 is 18 residues long. Germline lookup yields CDR1 LNHDA and CDR2 SQIVND (reference sequence). DNA of the CDR3: TGTGCCAGTACCCCGGGACAGGGGGTAAGGCGCCCGGACACTGAAGCTTTCTTT. Its protein product is CASTPGQGVRRPDTEAFF.

The J gene is TRBJ1-5, the V gene TRBV19, with a weak D call TRBD1 (5 bases). The CDR3 has 15 amino acids. V was pared by 1 base and J by 5 bases, with 12 bases between. Germline CDR1 reads LNHDA; CDR2 reads SQIVND (reference sequence). The chain's CDR3 is CASSIGGGGDQPQHF. The DNA for the CDR3 is TGTGCCAGTAGTATAGGCGGGGGAGGCGATCAGCCCCAGCATTTT.

The J gene is TRBJ2-7, the V gene TRBV9; either TRBD1 or TRBD2 may supply D (6 bases each). The germline gives CDR1 SGDLS, CDR2 YYNGEE. This CDR3 is built from 13 residues. V dropped 0 bases and J dropped 5 bases, with 9 bases sitting between them. CDR3 amino acids: CASSVAGGNEQYF. CDR3 DNA sequence: TGTGCCAGCAGCGTAGCCGGGGGCAACGAGCAGTACTTC.

The chain is built from TRBV2 and TRBJ2-7, with a weak D call TRBD2 (5 bases). Germline V lookup: CDR1 SNHLY, CDR2 FYNNEI. V was trimmed by 1 base and J by 2 bases, leaving 9 bases between them. This CDR3 is 14 amino acids long. The CDR3 reads CASSEVGVPYEQYF. CDR3 bases: TGTGCCAGCAGTGAAGTGGGAGTCCCCTACGAGCAGTACTTC.